Here is one T cell receptor beta chain with its context. V was pared by 3 bases and J by 0 bases, with 6 bases of the junction left unmatched. Germline CDR1 MDHEN, CDR2 SYDVKM. The CDR3 extends over 16 amino acids. Method: immunoSEQ multiplex PCR; TCRdb's copy keeps in-frame clones and lacks some. The table has roughly 36,000 clones, about nine tenths seen once. This record belongs to a study of blood T cell repertoires in COVID-19. The sequence derives from a man older than 75 with active COVID-19. The V call is TRBV28, the J call TRBJ2-5, with 8 bases fitting TRBD1. The sample was peripheral blood. CDR3 DNA: TGTGCCAGCAGTTTTTATACAGGGGGGTACCAAGAGACCCAGTACTTC. Residues: CASSFYTGGYQETQYF.